A selection of T cell receptor beta chains follows, all from one sample in a study of T cell repertoires in cytomegalovirus infection. MiXCR, applied by TCRdb to the reads, yields one record per CDR3 protein. The repertoire consists of around 530,000 distinct CDR3 sequences, with approximately 15% occurring once and the leading ten covering about 24%. The sequencing input was CD8+ T cells from PBMCs. The receptors here all came from a human donor in good health (CMV status not recorded). Some clones in this sample may be carry-over from other donors' samples. The CDR3 runs from the conserved cysteine through the conserved F or W. Fields, in order: D gene, clone size, J gene, V gene, CDR3 DNA, CDR3 protein. A D gene is named only where the DNA matches it firmly. Expanded clones get a size class; other rows say once, few or many, or leave the size out.

>-|many|TRBJ1-1|TRBV7-9
TGTGCCAGCAGCCTGATCTCACCCCGTCTGAACATGAACACTGAAGCTTTCTTT
CASSLISPRLNMNTEAFF
>-|-|TRBJ1-5|TRBV6-6
TGTGCCAGCAGTTACTCGCAACAGGGCAATCAGCCCCAGCATTTT
CASSYSQQGNQPQHF
>TRBD2|few|TRBJ2-3|TRBV20-1
TGCAGTGCTACGCTCTATCCGGGGGGAAGCACAGATACGCAGTATTTT
CSATLYPGGSTDTQYF
>-|-|TRBJ1-5|TRBV19
TGTGCCAGTAGTATAGATCAAGGACAGTTTAGCAATCAGCCCCAGCATTTT
CASSIDQGQFSNQPQHF
>-|many|TRBJ1-2|TRBV27
TGTGCCAGCAGTCCGGGCGGCGCCTACTATGGCTACACCTTC
CASSPGGAYYGYTF
>-|-|TRBJ2-3|TRBV6-2/TRBV6-3
TGTGCCAGCAGAGGTAGCAAGGGAACAGATACGCAGTATTTT
CASRGSKGTDTQYF
>TRBD2|-|TRBJ2-1|TRBV18
TGTGCCAGCTCACCACGGGATAGCGGGACCCCGTACAATGAGCAGTTCTTC
CASSPRDSGTPYNEQFF
>-|-|TRBJ2-2|TRBV2
TGTGCCAGCAGTGGGAAGGGTAGGGCCGGGGAGCTGTTTTTT
CASSGKGRAGELFF
>-|-|TRBJ2-5|TRBV24-1
TGTGCCACCAGTGATTTGACAAGGGACCAGTACTTC
CATSDLTRDQYF
>TRBD2|-|TRBJ2-1|TRBV4-2
TGTGCCAGCAGCCCTCTCAGCGGGGGGGCTTCCTACAATGAGCAGTTCTTC
CASSPLSGGASYNEQFF
>TRBD1|few|TRBJ1-2|TRBV2
TGTGCCAGCTCTATGACAGGGGGAAGAGGCTACACCTTC
CASSMTGGRGYTF
>TRBD1|many|TRBJ2-1|TRBV7-3
TGTGCCAGCAGCCCTACCGGGACAGGGGACCACAATGAGCAGTTCTTC
CASSPTGTGDHNEQFF
>TRBD2|few|TRBJ2-1|TRBV2
TGTGCCAGGACCCCTGGGGGGGTAAATGAGCAGTTCTTC
CARTPGGVNEQFF
>TRBD1|many|TRBJ1-5|TRBV12-5
TGTGCTAGTGGATTACAGGGGCCAGGCAATCAGCCCCAGCATTTT
CASGLQGPGNQPQHF
>-|few|TRBJ2-7|TRBV6-5
TGTGCCAGCAGTTACGGCAGTCTAAGAAGCGAGCAGTACTTC
CASSYGSLRSEQYF
>-|-|TRBJ2-1|TRBV7-9
TGTGCCAGCAGCCCACCAACAAACCACAGGGCGTACAATGAGCAGTTCTTC
CASSPPTNHRAYNEQFF
>-|many|TRBJ1-1|TRBV7-9
TGTGCCAGCAGAGGGGAACCGAACACTGAAGCTTTCTTT
CASRGEPNTEAFF